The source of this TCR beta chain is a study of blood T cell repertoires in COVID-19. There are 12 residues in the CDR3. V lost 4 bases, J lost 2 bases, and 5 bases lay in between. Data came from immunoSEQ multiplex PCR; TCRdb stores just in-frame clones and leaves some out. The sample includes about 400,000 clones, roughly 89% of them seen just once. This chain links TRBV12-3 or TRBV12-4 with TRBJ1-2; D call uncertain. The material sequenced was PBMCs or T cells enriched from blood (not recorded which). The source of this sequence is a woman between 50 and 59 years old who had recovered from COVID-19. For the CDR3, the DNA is TGTGCCAGCAGTTCCAGGAACTATGGCTACACCTTC. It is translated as CASSSRNYGYTF.